This T cell receptor beta chain was sequenced in a study of healthy donors' naive CD4 and CD8 T cells. Naive T cells were sorted: CD4+CD8-CD45RO-CD45RA+ for CD4+, CD8+CD4-CD45RA+CD27bright for CD8+. With regard to this clonotype: The antigen is unknown.

This CDR3 contains 15 residues. The V segment lost 5 bases and the J segment 6 bases; nucleotides outside the gene matches: 8. Germline-derived CDR1 and CDR2 are LNHNV and YYDKDF (reference sequence). Study-wide findings and caveats: About 13% of CD4/CD8 propensity variance appeared explained by V, J and CDR3 charge. Possible naive T cell homeostatic proliferation bias remained unaddressed.

Starting from about 470 ng of total RNA, TCR libraries were made with linear amplification. TCRdb re-called the reads through MiXCR, storing one row per CDR3 protein. This sample has some 190,000 distinct CDR3 sequences, with around 74% found just once. The TCR originated in a pool of human donors in good health; the sample pools cells from several healthy donors. The chain joins TRBV15 to TRBJ2-4, with 9 nucleotides matching TRBD1. The sequencing input was naive CD4+ and CD8+ T cells sorted from blood, pooled from several donors. CDR3 nucleotide sequence: TGTGCCACCAGCGGCTTCCTGGGACAGGGAAACATTCAGTACTTC. Protein product: CATSGFLGQGNIQYF.